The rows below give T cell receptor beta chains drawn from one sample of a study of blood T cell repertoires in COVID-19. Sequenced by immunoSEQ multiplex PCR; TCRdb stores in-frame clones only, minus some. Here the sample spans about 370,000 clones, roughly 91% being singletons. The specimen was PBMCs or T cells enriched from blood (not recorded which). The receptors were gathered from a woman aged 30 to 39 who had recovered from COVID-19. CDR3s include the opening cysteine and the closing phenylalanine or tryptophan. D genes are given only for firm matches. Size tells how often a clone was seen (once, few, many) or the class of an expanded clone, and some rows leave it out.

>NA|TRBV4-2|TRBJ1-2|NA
CASSQGTEEAYGYTF
TGTGCCAGCAGCCAAGGGACTGAAGAGGCCTATGGCTACACCTTC
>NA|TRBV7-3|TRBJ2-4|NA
CASSLKSGDIQYF
TGTGCCAGCAGCTTAAAATCCGGAGACATTCAGTACTTC
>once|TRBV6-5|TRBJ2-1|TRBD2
CASSRGEDEQFF
TGTGCCAGCTCCCGGGGGGAAGATGAGCAGTTCTTC
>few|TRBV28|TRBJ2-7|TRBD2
CASTLSRLGLAYF
TGTGCCAGCACCTTGTCCCGTTTGGGACTAGCGTACTTC
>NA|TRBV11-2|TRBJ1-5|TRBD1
CASSLSRGRGNQPQHF
TGTGCCAGCAGCTTAAGTAGGGGGCGCGGCAATCAGCCCCAGCATTTT
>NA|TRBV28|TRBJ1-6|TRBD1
CASSSTGTVFSPLHF
TGTGCCAGCAGTTCGACCGGGACAGTCTTTTCACCCCTCCACTTT
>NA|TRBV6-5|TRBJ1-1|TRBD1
CASSYLTGSDNTEAFF
TGTGCCAGCAGTTACCTGACAGGGTCTGATAACACTGAAGCTTTCTTT
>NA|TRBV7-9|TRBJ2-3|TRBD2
CASGLGGSTDTQYF
TGTGCCAGCGGACTCGGGGGGAGCACAGATACGCAGTATTTT
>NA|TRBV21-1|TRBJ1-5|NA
CASSWGVEDSNQPQHF
TGTGCCAGCAGCTGGGGAGTAGAGGATAGCAATCAGCCCCAGCATTTT
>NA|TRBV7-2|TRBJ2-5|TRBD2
CASSSTSGGPYF
TGTGCCAGCAGCTCTACTAGCGGGGGCCCGTACTTC
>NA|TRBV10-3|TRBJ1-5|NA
CAISEGASNQPQHF
TGTGCCATCAGTGAGGGGGCTAGCAATCAGCCCCAGCATTTT
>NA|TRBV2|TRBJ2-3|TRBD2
CASRRTSGRMDTQYF
TGTGCCAGCAGGAGGACTAGCGGGCGCATGGATACGCAGTATTTT
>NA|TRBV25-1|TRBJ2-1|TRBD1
CASSGGQGNEQFF
TGTGCCAGCAGTGGCGGACAGGGCAATGAGCAGTTCTTC
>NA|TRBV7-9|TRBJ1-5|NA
CASSFASGEPQHF
TGTGCCAGCAGCTTTGCGTCCGGGGAGCCCCAGCATTTT
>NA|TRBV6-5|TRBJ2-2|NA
CASSSPHRHGDGELFF
TGTGCCAGCAGTTCTCCCCACAGGCATGGGGACGGGGAGCTGTTTTTT
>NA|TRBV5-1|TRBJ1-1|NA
CASSLEGRRTEAFF
TGCGCCAGCAGCTTGGAGGGGCGGAGAACTGAAGCTTTCTTT
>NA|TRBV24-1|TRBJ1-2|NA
CATSGSAGAGYTF
TGTGCCACCAGTGGATCAGCAGGGGCCGGCTACACCTTC
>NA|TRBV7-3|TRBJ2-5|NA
CASSKTSIGETQYF
TGTGCCAGCAGCAAAACTAGTATAGGAGAGACCCAGTACTTC
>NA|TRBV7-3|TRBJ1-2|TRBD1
CASSSRDRGQKKGYTF
TGTGCCAGCAGCTCCCGGGACAGGGGGCAGAAGAAAGGCTACACCTTC
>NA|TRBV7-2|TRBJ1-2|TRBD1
CASSLAGQGTFRGYTF
TGTGCCAGCAGCTTAGCTGGACAGGGGACTTTTCGTGGCTACACCTTC
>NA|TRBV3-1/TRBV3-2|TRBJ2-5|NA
CASSQGPEEETQYF
TGTGCCAGCAGCCAAGGACCAGAGGAGGAGACCCAGTACTTC
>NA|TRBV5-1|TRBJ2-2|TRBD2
CASSFGLAGGPSHGELFF
TGCGCCAGCAGCTTCGGACTAGCGGGAGGGCCCAGTCACGGGGAGCTGTTTTTT
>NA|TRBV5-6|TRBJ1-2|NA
CASSLGQPLGYGYTF
TGTGCCAGCAGCTTGGGACAGCCCCTAGGCTATGGCTACACCTTC
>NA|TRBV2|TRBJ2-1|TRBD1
CASRETGGFF
TGTGCCAGCAGGGAAACAGGGGGGTTCTTC
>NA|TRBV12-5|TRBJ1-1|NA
CASGLPPAGGGTEAFF
TGTGCTAGTGGTTTGCCACCCGCGGGGGGAGGCACTGAAGCTTTCTTT
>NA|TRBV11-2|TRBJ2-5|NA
CASAIIGEAQYF
TGTGCCAGCGCTATAATCGGAGAGGCCCAGTACTTC
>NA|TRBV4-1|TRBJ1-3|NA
CASSQGRTLISGNTIYF
TGCGCCAGCAGCCAGGGCAGAACCCTCATCTCTGGAAACACCATATATTTT
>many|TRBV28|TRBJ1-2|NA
CASRRLPYGYTF
TGTGCCAGCAGAAGACTCCCCTATGGCTACACCTTC
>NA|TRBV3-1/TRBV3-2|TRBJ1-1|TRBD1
CASSPQGSEAFF
TGTGCCAGCAGCCCACAGGGGAGTGAAGCTTTCTTT
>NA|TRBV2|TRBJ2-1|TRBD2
CASRPGLAYNEQFF
TGTGCCAGCAGGCCGGGACTAGCATACAATGAGCAGTTCTTC
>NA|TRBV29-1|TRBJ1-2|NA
CGSKTTGYGYTF
TGCGGTTCTAAAACCACAGGGTATGGCTACACCTTC
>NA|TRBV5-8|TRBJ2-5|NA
CASSLRHREETQYF
TGTGCCAGCAGCTTGAGGCACAGGGAAGAGACCCAGTACTTC
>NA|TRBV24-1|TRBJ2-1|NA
CATSDFRLADNEQFF
TGTGCCACCAGTGATTTCCGGTTAGCGGACAATGAGCAGTTCTTC
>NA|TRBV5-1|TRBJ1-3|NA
CASSSSPAGSGNTIYF
TGCGCCAGCAGCTCTTCTCCGGCAGGGTCAGGAAACACCATATATTTT
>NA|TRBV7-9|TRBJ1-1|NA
CASSLIQVPEAFF
TGTGCCAGCAGCTTAATCCAGGTACCTGAAGCTTTCTTT
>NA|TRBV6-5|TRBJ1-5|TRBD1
CASSRQGQPNQPQHF
TGTGCCAGCAGTAGACAGGGGCAGCCCAATCAGCCCCAGCATTTT
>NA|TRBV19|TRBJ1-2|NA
CASSINRQGGYGYTF
TGTGCCAGTAGTATCAACCGGCAGGGTGGCTATGGCTACACCTTC
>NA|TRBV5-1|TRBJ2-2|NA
CASSWSGGEVSGELFF
TGCGCCAGCAGCTGGAGTGGTGGGGAGGTGTCCGGGGAGCTGTTTTTT
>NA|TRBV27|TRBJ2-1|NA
CASSFGPVNEQFF
TGTGCCAGCAGTTTTGGGCCAGTCAATGAGCAGTTCTTC
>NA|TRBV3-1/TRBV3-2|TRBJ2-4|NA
CASSQGGYDIQYF
TGTGCCAGCAGCCAAGGCGGGTACGACATTCAGTACTTC
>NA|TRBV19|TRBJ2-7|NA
CASSIGELTYEQYF
TGTGCCAGTAGTATTGGAGAGCTTACCTACGAGCAGTACTTC
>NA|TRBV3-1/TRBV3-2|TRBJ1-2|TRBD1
CASSLRQGALGYTF
TGTGCCAGCAGCCTAAGACAGGGGGCGCTGGGCTACACCTTC
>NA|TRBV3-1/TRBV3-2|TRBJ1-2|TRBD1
CASSRETGVYGYTF
TGTGCCAGCAGCCGAGAAACAGGGGTCTATGGCTACACCTTC
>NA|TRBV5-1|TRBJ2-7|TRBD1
CASSPGTGTYEQYF
TGCGCCAGCAGCCCCGGGACAGGGACCTACGAGCAGTACTTC
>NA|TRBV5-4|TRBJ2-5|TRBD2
CASSLRLAGFQETQYF
TGTGCCAGCAGCTTGAGGCTAGCGGGGTTCCAAGAGACCCAGTACTTC